These 24 T cell receptor beta chains share one sample of origin, sequenced in a study of control samples from healthy donors and cancer patients. TCRdb's table, derived via immunoSEQ multiplex PCR, lists solely in-frame clones and lacks some. The sample contains approximately 100,000 clones, about 91% of which appear only once. The sequenced material came from blood. The source is a man aged 25-45 years in good health.

The table lists this clone with a few counts. The rearrangement uses TRBV27 and TRBJ2-7; no definite D call. Germline V gene lookup returns CDR1 MNHEY and CDR2 SMNVEV (reference sequence). With 6 bases removed from V and 0 bases from J, the gap between germline ends came to 12 bases. CDR3 length: 14 residues. The CDR3 protein is CASRMLYHSYEQYF. CDR3 nucleotide sequence: TGTGCCAGCAGGATGCTATACCACTCCTACGAGCAGTACTTC.

The chain recombines TRBV4-3 with TRBJ2-1; D unclear. V was clipped by 4 bases and J by 5 bases, with 21 bases between them. The CDR3 sequence is 17 residues long. CDR1 and CDR2 (germline): LGHNA, YSLEER. DNA of the CDR3: TGCGCCAGCAGCCCCCTGGGAACGGGCCCCATTAACAATGAGCAGTTCTTC. Amino acids: CASSPLGTGPINNEQFF.

CDR3 coding DNA: TGTGCCAGCAGCCCTGTTTCCTACAATGAGCAGTTCTTC. Translated: CASSPVSYNEQFF. The chain joins TRBV5-6 to TRBJ2-1; the D is unclear. V lost 4 bases, J lost 1 base, and 6 bases lay in between. The CDR3 spans 13 residues. CDR1 and CDR2 from the germline V gene are SGHDT and YYEEEE.

The V gene is TRBV19, the J gene TRBJ2-5, with 10 bases identical to TRBD2. V was clipped by 3 bases and J by 0 bases; unmatched bases: 7. Looked up from germline, CDR1 is LNHDA and CDR2 is SQIVND (reference sequence). CDR3 length: 17 amino acids. CDR3 region: CASSIFGLAANQETQYF. DNA of the CDR3: TGTGCCAGTAGTATCTTCGGACTAGCGGCAAACCAAGAGACCCAGTACTTC.

This rearrangement joins TRBV7-3 to TRBJ2-4; TRBD1 agrees at 7 bases. The V gene's germline CDR1 is SGHTA and CDR2 FQGTGA. V trimming: 0 bases; J trimming: 2 bases; junction bases outside the gene matches: 1. The CDR3 sequence is 15 residues long. CDR3 amino acids: CASSLTQGSKNIQYF. The CDR3 DNA reads as TGTGCCAGCAGCTTAACACAGGGGTCCAAAAACATTCAGTACTTC.

The genes are TRBV12-3 or TRBV12-4 and TRBJ1-1; no firm D call. The CDR3 sequence is 13 residues long. Trimming took off 2 bases at V and 3 bases at J, with 7 bases between the two ends. The CDR3 DNA is TGTGCCAGCAGTTTACACGGGGACACTGAAGCTTTCTTT. Protein product: CASSLHGDTEAFF.

This chain connects TRBV7-9 to TRBJ2-2, with a weak D call TRBD2 (5 bases). Per germline, CDR1 SEHNR and CDR2 FQNEAQ (reference sequence). V was pared by 3 bases and J by 6 bases, with 8 bases between. The CDR3 covers 13 residues. In DNA, the CDR3 is TGTGCCAGCAGCTTTGGAGGTTCCGGGGAGCTGTTTTTT. It yields the protein CASSFGGSGELFF. Using reference TRBV7-9 and TRBJ2-2 for the parts outside the CDR3, the full variable domain is DTGVSQNPRHKITKRGQNVTFRCDPISEHNRLYWYRQTLGQGPEFLTYFQNEAQLEKSRLLSDRFSAERPKGSFSTLEIQRTEQGDSAMYLCASSFGGSGELFFGEGSRLTVL.

The chain joins TRBV6-2 or TRBV6-3 to TRBJ2-5; the D is unclear. Per germline, CDR1 MNHEY and CDR2 SVGEGT. The V end was cut by 5 bases, the J end by 0 bases, with 10 bases between. The CDR3 is made up of 14 amino acids. CDR3 DNA: TGTGCCAGCAGTCGGCAGACTTACCAAGAGACCCAGTACTTC. This codes for CASSRQTYQETQYF.

The chain combines TRBV18 with TRBJ1-6, with TRBD1 as a possible D gene (6 bases). Trimming stripped 1 base from V and 5 bases from J, with 9 bases between. Germline CDR1 is KGHSH and CDR2 is LQKENI. This CDR3 is 15 amino acids long. The CDR3 nucleotides are TGTGCCAGCTCACCACAAGCAGGGGATAATTCACCCCTCCACTTT. It codes for CASSPQAGDNSPLHF.

The chain employs TRBV19 and TRBJ2-4; TRBD2 matches 7 bases. The germline V gene encodes CDR1 LNHDA and CDR2 SQIVND (reference sequence). CDR3 length: 13 residues. V was pared by 7 bases and J by 5 bases, with 5 bases of the junction left unmatched. For the CDR3, the DNA is TGTGCCAGTAAGCAGCGGGACGAAAACATTCAGTACTTC. Translated: CASKQRDENIQYF.

The chain is built from TRBV28 and TRBJ1-2; D uncertain. The CDR3 spans 15 residues. From germline, CDR1 is MDHEN and CDR2 SYDVKM. V was trimmed by 2 bases and J by 3 bases, leaving 13 bases between them. The CDR3, as DNA: TGTGCCAGCAGTTTAAACCCGAATGGCTACTATGGCTACACCTTC. Its protein product is CASSLNPNGYYGYTF.

J is TRBJ2-7 and V is TRBV9, with 11 bases matching TRBD2. Germline-derived CDR1 and CDR2 are SGDLS and YYNGEE. Trimming cost V 0 bases and J 4 bases; bases outside gene matches: 6. There are 16 residues in the CDR3. CDR3 in DNA: TGTGCCAGCAGCGTAGGCACTAGCGGGAGTACGTACGAGCAGTACTTC. Encoded protein: CASSVGTSGSTYEQYF.

The CDR3, as DNA: TGTGCCAGCAGTTTATTCTCGTTCCGCTCGGGCTCTGGGGCCAACGTCCTGACTTTC. It codes for CASSLFSFRSGSGANVLTF. The rearrangement uses TRBV27 and TRBJ2-6, with D hard to call. Trimming left V 1 base short and J 0 bases short, with 16 bases between. Germline assignment: CDR1 MNHEY and CDR2 SMNVEV (reference sequence). This CDR3 is built from 19 residues.

The J gene is TRBJ1-5, the V gene TRBV2; D might be TRBD1 (5 bases). The CDR3 consists of 16 residues. Germline V CDR1 and CDR2: SNHLY, FYNNEI. Between the trimmed V and J ends, which lost 6 bases and 2 bases, there was a span of 17 bases. CDR3 bases: TGTGCCAGCAGGCGAACCCGGGACGGAGGCAATCAGCCCCAGCATTTT. Its protein is CASRRTRDGGNQPQHF.

The rearrangement links TRBV12-3 or TRBV12-4 to TRBJ2-7; D ambiguous. V shed 2 bases and J shed 7 bases, with 9 bases lying between them. The CDR3 contains 12 residues. The CDR3 sequence is CASSLSGVEQYF. The CDR3, as DNA: TGTGCCAGCAGTTTAAGTGGGGTGGAGCAGTACTTC.

This chain joins TRBV4-2 and TRBJ2-2; D unclear. The germline V and J ends were trimmed by 0 bases and 4 bases, with 6 bases remaining between them. The CDR3 is made up of 14 amino acids. Germline CDR1 and CDR2: LGHNA and YNFKEQ. The CDR3 DNA reads TGTGCCAGCAGCCAAGAGCCTAGCACCGGGGAGCTGTTTTTT. This sequence encodes CASSQEPSTGELFF.

This clone appeared a few times. The V and J genes are TRBV28 and TRBJ2-5; 7 nucleotides agree with TRBD2. The CDR3 loop spans 17 amino acids. V was clipped by 2 bases and J by 4 bases; unmatched bases: 13. Germline V gene sequence: CDR1 MDHEN, CDR2 SYDVKM. CDR3 nucleotide sequence: TGTGCCAGCAGTTTACAGTTCTCGGGGGAGGGCCCAGAGACCCAGTACTTC. It is translated as CASSLQFSGEGPETQYF. Full variable domain (outside the CDR3, taken from reference TRBV28 and TRBJ2-5): DVKVTQSSRYLVKRTGEKVFLECVQDMDHENMFWYRQDPGLGLRLIYFSYDVKMKEKGDIPEGYSVSREKKERFSLILESASTNQTSMYLCASSLQFSGEGPETQYFGPGTRLLVL.

This chain links TRBV28 with TRBJ2-7, with D tentatively TRBD1 (5 bases). The CDR3 has 13 amino acids. V lost 2 bases to trimming and J lost 2 bases, with 7 bases between them. CDR1 MDHEN and CDR2 SYDVKM come from the germline V gene. CDR3 loop: CASSLRQTYEQYF. The CDR3 DNA is TGTGCCAGCAGTTTAAGACAGACCTACGAGCAGTACTTC.

The chain joins TRBV28 to TRBJ1-6, with D perhaps matching TRBD1 (5 bases). This CDR3 has 18 residues. Germline lookup yields CDR1 MDHEN and CDR2 SYDVKM. V lost 5 bases and J lost 2, with 19 bases in between. CDR3: CASSLEQAQTAYNSPLHF. CDR3 bases: TGTGCCAGCAGTCTAGAACAAGCACAGACAGCCTATAATTCACCCCTCCACTTT.

To note about this clone: The sample carries other DNA sequences with the same CDR3. The CDR3 DNA reads TGCAGCGTAGGCGACAGGGACTATGGCTACACCTTC. It specifies CSVGDRDYGYTF. This chain links TRBV29-1 with TRBJ1-2, with 7 bases that match TRBD1. The V and J ends lost 6 bases and 3 bases, in that order; junction bases with no gene match: 4. CDR1 is SQVTM, CDR2 ANQGSEA, per germline. The CDR3 is 12 amino acids.

V is TRBV24-1 and J is TRBJ2-1, with D perhaps matching TRBD2 (6 bases). V lost 5 bases to trimming and J lost 0 bases, with 19 bases between them. The CDR3 is 18 amino acids. Looked up from germline, CDR1 is KGHDR and CDR2 is SFDVKD. CDR3 in DNA: TGTGCCACCAGTGTGGCGGGGCTAGGTTTAAGCTCCTACAATGAGCAGTTCTTC. Translated: CATSVAGLGLSSYNEQFF.

This clone came up once. The chain combines TRBV24-1 with TRBJ2-1; 7 nucleotides align to TRBD2. Trimming removed 9 bases from V and 4 bases from J; junction bases left unmatched: 11. The germline V gene has CDR1 KGHDR and CDR2 SFDVKD. CDR3 length: 15 residues. As DNA, the CDR3 is TGTGCCACCGGGGTGGCCCTCGGGGGGTACAATGAGCAGTTCTTC. This translates into CATGVALGGYNEQFF.

The rearrangement uses TRBV29-1 and TRBJ2-1, with 12 bases identical to TRBD2. The germline CDR1 and CDR2 sequences are SQVTM and ANQGSEA. V lost 6 bases, J lost 6 bases, and 6 bases stayed unmatched. CDR3 length: 14 residues. The CDR3 region has the DNA TGCAGCGTATGGACTAGCGGGGCCCTCAATGAGCAGTTCTTC. Encoded protein: CSVWTSGALNEQFF.

The rearrangement links TRBV4-1 to TRBJ2-1; either TRBD1 or TRBD2 may supply D (5 bases each). The CDR3 spans 15 residues. V was clipped by 6 bases and J by 4 bases, with 16 bases between them. Per germline, CDR1 MGHRA and CDR2 YSYEKL. CDR3: CASRERDGLYNEQFF. The CDR3 bases are TGCGCCAGCAGGGAACGGGACGGCCTTTACAATGAGCAGTTCTTC.